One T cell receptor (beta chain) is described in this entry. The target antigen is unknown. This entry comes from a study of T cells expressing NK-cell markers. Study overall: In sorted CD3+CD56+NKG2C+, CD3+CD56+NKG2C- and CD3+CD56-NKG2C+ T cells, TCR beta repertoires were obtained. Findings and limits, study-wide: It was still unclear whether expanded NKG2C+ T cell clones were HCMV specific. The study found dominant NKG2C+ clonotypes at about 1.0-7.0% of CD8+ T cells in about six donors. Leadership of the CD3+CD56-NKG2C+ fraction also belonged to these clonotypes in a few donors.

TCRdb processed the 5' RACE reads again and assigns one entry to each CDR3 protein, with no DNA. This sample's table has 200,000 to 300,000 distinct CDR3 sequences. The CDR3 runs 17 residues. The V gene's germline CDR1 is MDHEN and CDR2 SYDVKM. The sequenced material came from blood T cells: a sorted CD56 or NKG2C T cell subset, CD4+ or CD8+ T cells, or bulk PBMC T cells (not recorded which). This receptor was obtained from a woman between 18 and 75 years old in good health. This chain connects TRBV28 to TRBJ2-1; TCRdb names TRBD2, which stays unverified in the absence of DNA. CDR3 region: CASSLPGALGRGVEQFF.